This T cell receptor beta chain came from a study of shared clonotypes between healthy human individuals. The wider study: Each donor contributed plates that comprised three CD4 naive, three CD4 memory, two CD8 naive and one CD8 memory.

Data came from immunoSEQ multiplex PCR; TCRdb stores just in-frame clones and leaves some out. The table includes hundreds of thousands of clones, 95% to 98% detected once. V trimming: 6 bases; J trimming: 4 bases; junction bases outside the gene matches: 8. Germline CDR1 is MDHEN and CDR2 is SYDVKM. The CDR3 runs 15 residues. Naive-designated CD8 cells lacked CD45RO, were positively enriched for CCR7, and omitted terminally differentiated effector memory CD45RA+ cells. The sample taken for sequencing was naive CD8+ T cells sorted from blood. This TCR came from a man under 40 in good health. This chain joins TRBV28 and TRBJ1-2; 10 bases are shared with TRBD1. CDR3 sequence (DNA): TGTGCCAGCAGGGCCGGGACAGGGGTGGTCTATGGCTACACCTTC. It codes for CASRAGTGVVYGYTF.